This T cell receptor (beta chain) was sequenced for a study of shared clonotypes between healthy human individuals. The table came from immunoSEQ multiplex PCR; TCRdb's copy has only in-frame clones and leaves some out. The repertoire holds some 2.1 million clones, 80% to 95% seen once, with less than 2% in the top ten. CD8 cells regarded as naive lacked CD45RO, were positively chosen for CCR7, and omitted terminally differentiated effector memory CD45RA+ cells. Germline-derived CDR1 and CDR2 are SQVTM and ANQGSEA. The CDR3 has 11 residues. V lost 6 bases to trimming and J lost 4 bases, with 6 bases between them.

This TCR was sampled from a young man in good health. Some clones in this sample may be carry-over from other donors' samples. J is TRBJ2-2 and V is TRBV29-1; D gene uncertain. Sequencing was done on a sample of naive CD8+ T cells from PBMCs. CDR3 nucleotides: TGCAGCGTGAGTTTCACCGGGGAGCTGTTTTTT. Its protein product is CSVSFTGELFF.